These 9 T cell receptor beta chains originate from one sample sequenced in a study of early T cells in non-severe SARS-CoV-2 infection. TCRdb called the 5' RACE reads again in MiXCR, with one record for every CDR3 protein. The sample lists fewer than 40,000 distinct CDR3 sequences; approximately 5.5% were seen once. The sequencing input was whole blood. The receptors come from an adult who was a healthcare worker with PCR-confirmed SARS-CoV-2 infection or an uninfected control (not recorded which).

The V gene is TRBV28, the J gene TRBJ2-7, with 12 nucleotides matching TRBD2. CDR1 is MDHEN, CDR2 SYDVKM, per germline. V trimming: 4 bases; J trimming: 5 bases; junction bases outside the gene matches: 9. CDR3 length: 16 amino acids. The CDR3 nucleotides read TGTGCCAGCAGTTCCCTACTAGCGGGAGGCCCCCACGAGCAGTACTTC. The encoded protein is CASSSLLAGGPHEQYF.

Details on this clonotype: A much larger clone differs by one base, so this may be a read error. Since no conserved phenylalanine or tryptophan closes the CDR3, a read error is the likely cause. This rearrangement joins TRBV6-6 to TRBJ1-4, with TRBD1 matching 7 bases. Germline V lookup: CDR1 MNHNY, CDR2 SVGAGI (reference sequence). After removal of 2 bases from V and 7 bases from J, the junction contained 1 base not matched to a gene. This CDR3 contains 13 residues. CDR3 coding DNA: TGTGCCAGCAGTTACCCAGGGGGTGAAAAACTGTTTATT. Residues: CASSYPGGEKLFI.

This clonotype was detected ten times or more. The chain links TRBV18 to TRBJ1-6; 7 bases match TRBD1. The CDR3 totals 15 residues. J was trimmed by 11 bases and V by 3 bases; bases with no gene match: 10. Germline values: CDR1 KGHSH, CDR2 LQKENI. The CDR3 sequence: CASSPTGTVSPPLHF. In DNA form, the CDR3 reads TGTGCCAGCTCACCGACCGGGACAGTAAGCCCACCCCTCCACTTT.

This clonotype occurred many times. The rearrangement links TRBV29-1 to TRBJ2-2; unclear D gene. Trimming shortened V by 6 bases and J by 2 bases, and 16 bases separated the two germline ends. The CDR3 loop spans 15 amino acids. CDR1 and CDR2 (germline): SQVTM, ANQGSEA. The CDR3 is CSVKPRAGNTGELFF. The CDR3 nucleotides read TGCAGCGTCAAGCCCCGGGCTGGAAACACCGGGGAGCTGTTTTTT.

The rearrangement joins TRBV29-1 to TRBJ1-6, with 8 bases matching TRBD1. The germline CDR1 and CDR2 sequences are SQVTM and ANQGSEA. V was clipped by 6 bases and J by 10 bases; unmatched bases: 14. The CDR3 spans 15 residues. CDR3 DNA sequence: TGCAGCGTCTCTCAAGGCGGACAGGGATTGTCACCCCTCCACTTT. Translated, it gives CSVSQGGQGLSPLHF.

With regard to this clonotype: It may be a read error: a sequence one base away is much more abundant. This chain uses TRBV19 with TRBJ2-4, with D possibly being TRBD1 (6 bases). The CDR3 loop spans 14 amino acids. Trimming removed 3 bases at V and 9 bases at J, with 15 bases between. CDR1 LNHDA and CDR2 SQIVND come from the germline V gene (reference sequence). The CDR3 nucleotides are TGTGCCAGTAGTATTGTCAGGACAGTGGGCATTCAGTACTTC. It yields the protein CASSIVRTVGIQYF.

The chain carries TRBV12-3 or TRBV12-4 and TRBJ2-2; D is undetermined. The CDR3 runs to 11 residues. The V gene lost 4 bases and the J gene lost 9 bases, with 6 bases spanning the gap. In DNA, the CDR3 is TGTGCCAGCAGTTACCACCGGGAGCTGTTTTTT. This sequence encodes CASSYHRELFF.

This clonotype was detected only a few times. V is TRBV9 and J is TRBJ2-3, with TRBD1 matching over 8 bases. CDR3 length equals 16 residues. Per the germline V gene, CDR1 is SGDLS and CDR2 is YYNGEE. V lost 3 bases to trimming and J lost 0 bases; unmatched junction nucleotides: 6. As DNA, the CDR3 is TGTGCCAGCAGCGGCGACAGGGGACGTAGCACAGATACGCAGTATTTT. Translation gives CASSGDRGRSTDTQYF.

The sample holds many counts of this clonotype. V is TRBV20-1 and J is TRBJ1-2; D uncertain. The V end lost 5 bases, the J end lost 1 base, and 8 bases lay between the germline ends. This CDR3 is 12 amino acids long. CDR1 and CDR2 from the germline V gene are DFQATT and SNEGSKA (reference sequence). The CDR3 is CSAPVLNYGYTF. CDR3 nucleotide sequence: TGCAGTGCTCCCGTTCTTAACTATGGCTACACCTTC.